These 7 T cell receptor beta chains came from one sample sequenced in a study of regulatory T cells in long-lasting Graves disease (dated by TCRdb to the early 2020s). Libraries were constructed by multiplex PCR. Sequenced on an Illumina HiSeq 4000. CDR3 regions were amplified by Arm-PCR with iRepertoire HTBI primers to construct TCR beta libraries. Clones were called with MiXCR by TCRdb after fastp trimmed the public reads at Q25, and only in-frame beta chains were retained. Merged by CDR3 protein, the rows form single entries marked with the most common genes and DNA. In all, the sample holds roughly 300,000 distinct CDR3 sequences, and 15% to 20% of those were seen once. 29% of the sample goes to the ten largest clones. This specimen's time point label, interpreted: persistent/refractory GD, antithyroid drugs over 5 years with positive TRAb. For both TCR sequencing and RNA sequencing, RNA was extracted from PBMCs using TRIzol.

Sample: peripheral blood mononuclear cells (PBMCs), taken when the disease was refractory, from a patient treated with antithyroid drugs. The receptors stem from a female donor with Graves disease.

This clonotype was seen many times. This sequence joins TRBV6-5 and TRBJ1-1; D gene uncertain. V lost 0 bases to trimming and J lost 0 bases, with 5 bases between them. This CDR3 has 14 residues. Germline V lookup: CDR1 MNHEY, CDR2 SVGAGI. CDR3 bases: TGTGCCAGCAGTTACTCGCGGGTGAACACTGAAGCTTTCTTT. This gives the protein CASSYSRVNTEAFF.

This clonotype was recorded many times. V is TRBV20-1 and J is TRBJ2-7, with 7 positions matching TRBD2. The CDR3 runs to 13 residues. After removal of 2 bases from V and 7 bases from J, the junction contained 8 bases not matched to a gene. From germline, CDR1 is DFQATT and CDR2 SNEGSKA (reference sequence). DNA of the CDR3: TGCAGTGCTAGAACTAGCGCAACGCCAGAGCAGTACTTC. Protein: CSARTSATPEQYF.

This clonotype was found many times. The chain carries TRBV2 and TRBJ1-4; 8 nucleotides agree with TRBD1. CDR1 SNHLY and CDR2 FYNNEI come from the germline V gene. The CDR3 consists of 15 residues. The trim removed 4 bases at V and 8 bases at J, leaving 9 bases unmatched. Here the CDR3 DNA reads TGTGCCAGCAGTGTGGTCAGGGGGCTAAAAGAAAAACTGTTTTTT. This codes for CASSVVRGLKEKLFF.

As for this clonotype: This may come from a read error, since a much larger clone is one base off. The chain joins TRBV6-2 or TRBV6-3 to TRBJ1-2; 10 bases agree with TRBD1. Germline CDR1 and CDR2: MNHEY and SVGEGT. The CDR3 sequence is 15 residues long. This CDR3 reads CANSYATGGRDGYTF. The CDR3 nucleotides read TGTGCCAACAGTTACGCGACAGGGGGCAGAGATGGCTACACCTTC.

This clonotype was counted between two and nine times. This sequence joins TRBV4-2 and TRBJ2-7; 10 bases match TRBD1. Per the germline V gene, CDR1 is LGHNA and CDR2 is YNFKEQ. J lost 3 bases, V lost 0 bases, and 8 bases had no gene match. The CDR3 loop spans 17 amino acids. CDR3 nucleotides: TGTGCCAGCAGCCAAGAACCGCGGGACAGGGGCCACTACGAGCAGTACTTC. Translated, it gives CASSQEPRDRGHYEQYF.

This clonotype was detected a few times. DNA of the CDR3: TGTGCCAGCAGCTTAGCAGCGGTGGCAGGACTAGCGGGGTCCACCTCCTACGAGCAGTACTTC. Translating gives CASSLAAVAGLAGSTSYEQYF. The chain links TRBV7-2 to TRBJ2-7, with 12 bases identical to TRBD2. The J segment lost 0 bases and the V segment lost 0 bases, leaving 15 bases of the junction unmatched. The CDR3 totals 21 residues. Germline V gene data show CDR1 as SGHTA and CDR2 as FQGNSA.

In this sample, this clonotype turned up many times. The rearrangement uses TRBV3-1 and TRBJ1-1; D call uncertain. The germline V and J ends were trimmed by 0 bases and 8 bases, with 7 bases remaining between them. This CDR3 is 12 amino acids long. Germline V CDR1 and CDR2: LGHDT, YNNKEL (reference sequence). CDR3 bases: TGTGCCAGCAGCCAAGATCGGCAGGAAGCTTTCTTT. As protein: CASSQDRQEAFF.